The 30 T cell receptor beta chains below come from one sample, sequenced in a study of blood T cell repertoires in COVID-19. Clones were read by immunoSEQ multiplex PCR, and TCRdb kept only the in-frame ones, dropping some. Among some 41,000 clones listed, approximately 90% were seen once. The sequenced sample was peripheral blood. Receptors were obtained from a woman at least 80 years old with active COVID-19.

J is TRBJ1-2 and V is TRBV5-6; tentatively, D is TRBD1 (5 bases). Germline CDR1 and CDR2: SGHDT and YYEEEE. The CDR3 contains 14 residues. V dropped 1 base and J dropped 7 bases, with 14 bases sitting between them. DNA for the CDR3: TGTGCCAGCAGCTTGCGCAGGGTCGCGATTGGCTACACCTTC. Translation gives CASSLRRVAIGYTF. The full variable domain, its missing parts supplied by reference TRBV5-6 and TRBJ1-2, is DAGVTQSPTHLIKTRGQQVTLRCSPKSGHDTVSWYQQALGQGPQFIFQYYEEEERQRGNFPDRFSGHQFPNYSSELNVNALLLGDSALYLCASSLRRVAIGYTFGSGTRLTVV.

The chain couples TRBV5-6 to TRBJ1-5, with 8 bases matching TRBD1. With 4 bases clipped from V and 6 bases from J, the junction kept 6 bases outside the gene matches. Germline V CDR1 and CDR2: SGHDT, YYEEEE. The CDR3 sequence is 14 residues long. CDR3 amino acids: CASSQTGVGQPQHF. The CDR3, as DNA: TGTGCCAGCAGCCAGACAGGGGTAGGTCAGCCCCAGCATTTT.

This rearrangement joins TRBV28 to TRBJ2-3, with TRBD2 matching 11 bases. The CDR3 loop spans 18 amino acids. Losses at the gene ends were 2 bases for V and 0 bases for J; bases not matched to a gene: 7. From germline, CDR1 is MDHEN and CDR2 SYDVKM. The DNA of the CDR3 is TGTGCCAGCAGTTTAGGGAGTAGCGGGGGGGAAAGCACAGATACGCAGTATTTT. It specifies CASSLGSSGGESTDTQYF.

V usage is TRBV28 and J usage is TRBJ2-1; 11 positions agree with TRBD1. Trimming at V came to 8 bases and at J to 9 bases, leaving 12 bases not matched to a gene. The CDR3 is 15 residues long. Germline CDR1 reads MDHEN; CDR2 reads SYDVKM. The chain's CDR3 is CASRRPGQGVGEQFF. The CDR3 bases are TGTGCCAGCCGGCGTCCGGGACAGGGGGTCGGTGAGCAGTTCTTC.

The chain combines TRBV10-1 with TRBJ2-1, with D perhaps TRBD1 (6 bases). The CDR3 extends over 15 amino acids. Trimming removed 7 bases from V and 10 bases from J, with 23 bases in between. Germline CDR1 WNHNN, CDR2 SYGVQD (reference sequence). In DNA, the CDR3 is TGCGCCAGCACCCAGGAACCCCTAACAGGGTGCGAGCAGTTCTTC. This translates into CASTQEPLTGCEQFF.

V is TRBV7-9 and J is TRBJ2-3; 8 nucleotides match TRBD2. The V and J ends lost 1 base and 2 bases, in that order; junction bases with no gene match: 2. CDR3 length equals 15 residues. CDR1 and CDR2 (germline): SEHNR, FQNEAQ (reference sequence). CDR3 protein: CASSLVAGNTDTQYF. Written as DNA, the CDR3 is TGTGCCAGCAGCTTAGTAGCGGGGAACACAGATACGCAGTATTTT.

V and J are TRBV18 and TRBJ2-3; 14 bases are a match to TRBD2. Germline V gene lookup returns CDR1 KGHSH and CDR2 LQKENI. The CDR3 extends over 16 amino acids. The J segment lost 8 bases and the V segment lost 3 bases, leaving 7 bases of the junction unmatched. The CDR3: CASSPLTSGGASTQYF. The CDR3 nucleotides are TGTGCCAGCTCACCGCTGACTAGCGGGGGGGCGAGTACGCAGTATTTT.

The chain links TRBV7-6 to TRBJ1-4, with a weak D call TRBD1 (6 bases). Germline values: CDR1 SGHVS, CDR2 FNYEAQ. Trimming left V 6 bases short and J 0 bases short, with 14 bases between. The CDR3 covers 16 residues. The CDR3 sequence: CASRSGRGATNEKLFF. CDR3 in DNA: TGTGCCAGCAGGTCCGGGAGGGGGGCAACTAATGAAAAACTGTTTTTT.

This rearrangement joins TRBV28 to TRBJ1-2; D remains unclear. The CDR3 spans 14 residues. V was clipped by 6 bases and J by 1 base, with 12 bases between them. Germline-derived CDR1 and CDR2 are MDHEN and SYDVKM. The CDR3 here is CASRPTTSNYGYTF. The CDR3 coding sequence is TGTGCCAGCAGACCAACGACAAGTAACTATGGCTACACCTTC.

This sequence joins TRBV5-1 and TRBJ1-3, with D maybe TRBD1 (5 bases). Germline V gene lookup returns CDR1 SGHRS and CDR2 YFSETQ. Trimming pared 5 bases from V and 5 bases from J, leaving 11 bases between. The CDR3 contains 13 residues. CDR3 sequence reads: CASRQDLRNTIYF. In DNA form, the CDR3 reads TGCGCCAGCAGACAGGATTTAAGAAACACCATATATTTT.

This clone came up once. The V call is TRBV6-5, the J call TRBJ2-7; a weak D match, TRBD2 (6 bases). Trimming removed 7 bases from V and 2 bases from J, with 15 bases in between. The CDR3 runs 14 residues. Germline-derived CDR1 and CDR2 are MNHEY and SVGAGI. The CDR3 loop is CASKTSSPPYEQYF. CDR3 nucleotides: TGTGCCAGCAAAACTAGCTCACCACCCTACGAGCAGTACTTC.

This chain links TRBV24-1 with TRBJ2-1; 9 positions match TRBD1. The length of the CDR3 is 16 residues. V was clipped by 5 bases and J by 4 bases; unmatched bases: 8. From germline, CDR1 is KGHDR and CDR2 SFDVKD. This chain's CDR3 is CATSGNAGTGYNEQFF. The CDR3, as DNA: TGTGCCACCAGTGGAAACGCCGGGACAGGGTACAATGAGCAGTTCTTC.

This clone was counted a single time. The chain recombines TRBV18 with TRBJ2-1; 12 positions agree with TRBD2. J gave up 9 bases and V 3 bases, and 6 bases lay outside the gene matches. The CDR3 is made up of 15 amino acids. The germline V gene has CDR1 KGHSH and CDR2 LQKENI. Written as DNA, the CDR3 is TGTGCCAGCTCACCCCGACTAGCGGGGGCACCTGAGCAGTTCTTC. Protein product: CASSPRLAGAPEQFF.

The J gene is TRBJ2-3, the V gene TRBV14, with D maybe TRBD2 (7 bases). Trimming removed 3 bases from V and 2 bases from J, with 18 bases in between. The V gene's germline CDR1 is SGHDN and CDR2 FVKESK. This CDR3 is built from 17 residues. The CDR3 sequence: CASSHRGGAPHTDTQYF. In DNA, the CDR3 is TGTGCCAGCAGCCACAGAGGGGGGGCTCCTCACACAGATACGCAGTATTTT.

The chain employs TRBV5-6 and TRBJ1-2; 9 bases map to TRBD1. With V trimmed by 0 bases and J by 7 bases, 4 bases remained unmatched. Germline assignment: CDR1 SGHDT and CDR2 YYEEEE. The CDR3 totals 14 residues. This CDR3 reads CASSLEQGARGYTF. CDR3 DNA: TGTGCCAGCAGCTTGGAACAGGGGGCGCGTGGCTACACCTTC.

V usage is TRBV6-1 and J usage is TRBJ2-7, with D unresolved. This CDR3 spans 11 amino acids. Looked up from germline, CDR1 is MNHNS and CDR2 is SASEGT. The CDR3 DNA reads as TGTGCCAGCAGTGACCCCCGTGGCAGGTTGGTC. Protein: CASSDPRGRLV.

The rearrangement links TRBV3-1 (or the pseudogene TRBV3-2) to TRBJ2-7; 7 bases fit TRBD2. Germline CDR1 and CDR2: LGHDT and YNNKEL (reference sequence). Trimming at V came to 0 bases and at J to 4 bases, leaving 6 bases not matched to a gene. This CDR3 spans 15 amino acids. This chain's CDR3 is CASSQDLGGSYEQYF. CDR3 DNA: TGTGCCAGCAGCCAAGATCTGGGGGGGTCTTACGAGCAGTACTTC.

The CDR3 reads CASSPTAGSYEQYF. The CDR3 DNA reads TGTGCCAGCAGCCCGACAGCGGGCTCCTACGAGCAGTACTTC. V is TRBV5-6 and J is TRBJ2-7; perhaps TRBD2 as D (6 bases). CDR3 length equals 14 residues. Germline V gene sequence: CDR1 SGHDT, CDR2 YYEEEE. V was pared by 4 bases and J by 0 bases, with 11 bases between.

V gene TRBV15 combines with J gene TRBJ2-7, with 11 bases matching TRBD1. The CDR3 has 15 residues. Trimming removed 5 bases from V and 2 bases from J; junction bases left unmatched: 5. CDR1 and CDR2 from the germline V gene are LNHNV and YYDKDF (reference sequence). CDR3 bases: TGTGCCACCAGCCCCCCGGGACAGGGGGCCTACGAGCAGTACTTC. Its translation: CATSPPGQGAYEQYF. The entire variable domain, with the rest obtained from reference TRBV15 and TRBJ2-7, is as follows: DAMVIQNPRYQVTQFGKPVTLSCSQTLNHNVMYWYQQKSSQAPKLLFHYYDKDFNNEADTPDNFQSRRPNTSFCFLDIRSPGLGDTAMYLCATSPPGQGAYEQYFGPGTRLTVT.

DNA of the CDR3: TGCGCCAGCAGCCCGTCCCCCGGGACAGGGGTCTATGGCTACACCTTC. Translation gives CASSPSPGTGVYGYTF. V usage is TRBV4-3 and J usage is TRBJ1-2; 10 bases line up with TRBD1. Germline trimming cut 4 bases from V and 4 bases from J; bases unmatched to any gene: 9. This CDR3 contains 16 residues. The germline V gene encodes CDR1 LGHNA and CDR2 YSLEER.

The chain recombines TRBV18 with TRBJ1-6; TRBD1 matches at 9 bases. The V gene end was trimmed by 0 bases and the J gene end by 8 bases; junction bases not matched to a gene: 8. CDR1 is KGHSH, CDR2 LQKENI, per germline. CDR3 length: 17 amino acids. In DNA, the CDR3 is TGTGCCAGCTCACCACCGATTTTGGGGACAGGGCATTCACCCCTCCACTTT. This gives the protein CASSPPILGTGHSPLHF.

The CDR3 region is CATGRQVSYEQYF. The CDR3 DNA follows: TGTGCCACTGGAAGACAGGTCTCCTACGAGCAGTACTTC. The chain recombines TRBV6-5 with TRBJ2-7; perhaps TRBD1 as D (6 bases). Germline V gives CDR1 MNHEY, CDR2 SVGAGI. Trimming pared 10 bases from V and 0 bases from J, leaving 13 bases between. The CDR3 is 13 residues long.

The rearrangement uses TRBV7-2 and TRBJ1-2, with D possibly TRBD1 on 6 matching bases. CDR3 size: 16 residues. The germline V gene encodes CDR1 SGHTA and CDR2 FQGNSA. V lost 1 base to trimming and J lost 7 bases, with 19 bases between them. CDR3 in amino acids: CASSLGPGTKKFGYTF. The CDR3 DNA is TGTGCCAGCAGCTTAGGACCCGGGACAAAGAAGTTTGGCTACACCTTC.

The V call is TRBV3-1 (or the pseudogene TRBV3-2), the J call TRBJ2-5; TRBD2 might be the D (5 bases). Germline CDR1 and CDR2: LGHDT and YNNKEL (reference sequence). V lost 4 bases and J 1 base, leaving 13 bases between the germline ends. CDR3 length equals 15 residues. The DNA for the CDR3 is TGTGCCAGCAGCCGAGGGCCCGGGGTCCAAGAGACCCAGTACTTC. The encoded protein is CASSRGPGVQETQYF.

The chain recombines TRBV19 with TRBJ1-4, with D unclear. Trimming took off 6 bases at V and 0 bases at J, with 8 bases between the two ends. From germline, CDR1 is LNHDA and CDR2 SQIVND (reference sequence). There are 14 residues in the CDR3. The chain's CDR3 is CASREQTTNEKLFF. The CDR3 DNA reads as TGTGCCAGTAGAGAACAGACAACTAATGAAAAACTGTTTTTT.

This clone was seen a few times. The gene calls are TRBV2 and TRBJ2-7; 9 nucleotides match TRBD1. Germline CDR1 SNHLY, CDR2 FYNNEI. Unmatched junction bases numbered 5, after V lost 4 bases and J lost 1 base. This CDR3 is 15 amino acids long. The CDR3 DNA follows: TGTGCCAGCAGTGGAGGGACAGGGATTTCCTACGAGCAGTACTTC. It yields the protein CASSGGTGISYEQYF.

The V and J genes are TRBV5-1 and TRBJ2-7; D possibly corresponds to TRBD1 (7 bases). V was shortened by 4 bases and J by 0 bases, with 17 bases between the two germline ends. Germline V gene data show CDR1 as SGHRS and CDR2 as YFSETQ. This CDR3 is 16 amino acids long. The DNA for the CDR3 is TGCGCCAGCAGCACCGGAGGGGGCCCTAGCTCCTACGAGCAGTACTTC. Its protein is CASSTGGGPSSYEQYF.

The rearrangement joins TRBV14 to TRBJ1-3, with D tentatively TRBD1 (5 bases). Trimming shortened V by 1 base and J by 6 bases, and 13 bases separated the two germline ends. The CDR3 runs to 15 residues. The V gene's germline CDR1 is SGHDN and CDR2 FVKESK. The CDR3 nucleotides are TGTGCCAGCAGCCAAGTCCGGGGGATTCAAAACACCATATATTTT. This encodes CASSQVRGIQNTIYF.

This chain uses TRBV7-9 with TRBJ2-7; D is unclear. V was trimmed by 5 bases and J by 0 bases, leaving 20 bases between them. Germline V gene lookup returns CDR1 SEHNR and CDR2 FQNEAQ (reference sequence). This CDR3 comprises 17 residues. The CDR3 loop is CASSLRASPISSYEQYF. The CDR3 DNA follows: TGTGCCAGCAGCCTACGAGCTTCTCCCATAAGCTCCTACGAGCAGTACTTC.

The V and J genes are TRBV23-1 and TRBJ2-3, with D maybe TRBD2 (5 bases). TRBV23-1 belongs to the ORF category, with a function that is uncertain. The CDR3 is 14 amino acids. V lost 3 bases, J lost 6 bases, and 13 bases lay in between. The CDR3 DNA sequence: TGCGCCAGCAGTCATTGCGGGCGTCGGGATACGCAGTATTTT. Amino acids: CASSHCGRRDTQYF.